These T cell receptor beta chains were read from a single sample in a study of shared clonotypes between healthy human individuals. Profiled with immunoSEQ multiplex PCR; TCRdb holds only in-frame clones, not every one. The sample includes about 2.3 million clones, 85% to 95% seen only once; the top ten take 0.37%. The sequenced material came from naive CD4+ T cells from PBMCs. These receptors originate from a man younger than 35 in good health. Some clones in this sample may be carry-over from other donors' samples. Each CDR3 is given without its conserved first and last residue.

v_call: TRBV28
j_call: TRBJ1-2
cdr3_aa: ASSTVTRTGYGYT

v_call: TRBV6-6
j_call: TRBJ2-5
cdr3_aa: ASRYSGDSEETQY

v_call: TRBV6-5
j_call: TRBJ1-2
cdr3_aa: ASSLRGAGYT

v_call: TRBV6-5
j_call: TRBJ2-2
cdr3_aa: AAPRSTGELF

v_call: TRBV28
j_call: TRBJ1-3
cdr3_aa: ASREGSLGDTIY

v_call: TRBV11-2
j_call: TRBJ2-7
cdr3_aa: ASTAVVYYEQY

v_call: TRBV14
j_call: TRBJ2-1
cdr3_aa: ASSLQAGDYNEQF

v_call: TRBV19
j_call: TRBJ2-7
cdr3_aa: ASSRAGPHEQY

v_call: TRBV2
j_call: TRBJ2-7
cdr3_aa: ASTPPIRPRDREGLQY

v_call: TRBV7-6
j_call: TRBJ1-3
cdr3_aa: ASSWRDFGNTIY

v_call: TRBV2
j_call: TRBJ1-5
cdr3_aa: ASSEDLQPQH

v_call: TRBV5-1
j_call: -
cdr3_aa: ASSLSPSYEQY

v_call: TRBV6-1
j_call: TRBJ1-2
cdr3_aa: ASSEARTGYGYT

v_call: TRBV27
j_call: TRBJ1-5
cdr3_aa: ASSPADRDNQPQH

v_call: TRBV7-2
j_call: TRBJ2-1
cdr3_aa: ASTPAVSSYNEQF

v_call: TRBV18
j_call: TRBJ2-2
cdr3_aa: ASSTLAGSNTGELF

v_call: TRBV4-2
j_call: TRBJ2-2
cdr3_aa: ASSQVDRNTGELF

v_call: TRBV7-9
j_call: TRBJ2-5
cdr3_aa: ASSFRGGGETQY

v_call: TRBV7-3
j_call: TRBJ2-1
cdr3_aa: ASSLGTTPYNEQF

v_call: TRBV7-9
j_call: TRBJ1-1
cdr3_aa: ASSPGQGASLGAF

v_call: TRBV6-5
j_call: TRBJ2-1
cdr3_aa: ASRRGSLSYNEQF

v_call: TRBV29-1
j_call: TRBJ2-1
cdr3_aa: SALRQLVTNEQF

v_call: TRBV18
j_call: TRBJ2-7
cdr3_aa: ASSPQGRYEQY

v_call: TRBV9
j_call: TRBJ1-4
cdr3_aa: ASSPQGALEELF

v_call: TRBV30
j_call: -
cdr3_aa: AWSVLYEQY

v_call: TRBV27
j_call: TRBJ2-6
cdr3_aa: ASSFRASTGVEANVLT

v_call: TRBV11-3
j_call: TRBJ2-1
cdr3_aa: ASSLGRGIYNEQF

v_call: TRBV5-1
j_call: TRBJ2-7
cdr3_aa: ASSFSLGDPTEQY

v_call: TRBV7-9
j_call: TRBJ2-2
cdr3_aa: ASSFRGPTNTGELF

v_call: TRBV11-3
j_call: TRBJ2-5
cdr3_aa: ASSTGGSGETQY

v_call: TRBV5-4
j_call: TRBJ1-2
cdr3_aa: ASSLIGNYGYT

v_call: TRBV6-6
j_call: TRBJ1-4
cdr3_aa: ASSYSYDGNEKLF

v_call: TRBV5-1
j_call: TRBJ2-1
cdr3_aa: ASSLVPFTQREDNEQF

v_call: TRBV18
j_call: TRBJ2-7
cdr3_aa: ASSPGQSSYEQY

v_call: TRBV27
j_call: TRBJ2-1
cdr3_aa: ASSRLAAYNEQF

v_call: TRBV15
j_call: TRBJ2-1
cdr3_aa: ATSRKGDRGYNEQF

v_call: TRBV28
j_call: TRBJ2-7
cdr3_aa: ASRTGGSDPSYYEQY

v_call: TRBV5-1
j_call: TRBJ2-2
cdr3_aa: ASSLFSGNTGELF

v_call: TRBV6-5
j_call: TRBJ2-2
cdr3_aa: ATKTGVNTGELF

v_call: TRBV5-6
j_call: TRBJ2-7
cdr3_aa: ASSFRVSRTYEQY

v_call: TRBV11-2
j_call: TRBJ2-3
cdr3_aa: ASSLTPAGTSTDTQY

v_call: TRBV2
j_call: TRBJ1-4
cdr3_aa: ASSLGHLEKLF

v_call: TRBV29-1
j_call: TRBJ1-1
cdr3_aa: SVEGTGWETEAF

v_call: TRBV7-2
j_call: TRBJ1-5
cdr3_aa: ASSLGPGGFNQPQH

v_call: TRBV4-2
j_call: TRBJ2-6
cdr3_aa: ASSQDQVGQGAGANVLT

v_call: TRBV19
j_call: TRBJ2-2
cdr3_aa: ASNRRPLDTGELF

v_call: TRBV18
j_call: TRBJ1-1
cdr3_aa: ASSSVRGDTEAF

v_call: TRBV6-5
j_call: TRBJ1-4
cdr3_aa: ASSPIGRKLF